This is a list of T cell receptor beta chains from one sample in a study of blood T cells in healthy people across ages. TCRdb analysed the 5' RACE reads with MiXCR anew, one entry per CDR3 protein. Found here are about 290,000 distinct CDR3 sequences, 27% of them singletons; the top ten hold over 25%. Sample: blood. The source of these receptors is a woman in her 70s in good health. CDR3s include the opening cysteine and the closing phenylalanine or tryptophan. Fields, in order: V gene, J gene, D gene, clone size, CDR3 DNA, CDR3 protein. The D gene is left open where the match is weak. Clone sizes are given selectively: once, few, many, or a class where the clone is expanded.

TRBV7-9	TRBJ2-7	NA	few	TGTGCCAGCACCCTAAACGGGGGGCCTCTGGGCGAGCAGTACTTC	CASTLNGGPLGEQYF
TRBV4-1	TRBJ1-4	NA	few	TGCGCCAGCAGCCAAGAATCCGGGTATAATGAAAAACTGTTTTTT	CASSQESGYNEKLFF
TRBV28	TRBJ1-2	NA	NA	TGTGCCAGCGGTGCAGCCGCTAACTATGGCTACACCTTC	CASGAAANYGYTF
TRBV7-9	TRBJ2-6	NA	NA	TGTGCCAGCAGCCCCGGGGACGGTACCTCTGGGGCCAACGTCCTGACTTTC	CASSPGDGTSGANVLTF
TRBV20-1	TRBJ2-5	NA	NA	TGCAGTGCTCACCCGGCAGGCTGGGAGACCCAGTACTTC	CSAHPAGWETQYF
TRBV6-2/TRBV6-3	TRBJ2-5	NA	few	TGTGCCAGCAGTTGGCGGGCAGAGACCCAGTACTTC	CASSWRAETQYF
TRBV2	TRBJ1-4	TRBD1	NA	TGTGCCAGGCAGGGGGCGCATGAAAAACTGTTTTTT	CARQGAHEKLFF
TRBV6-5	TRBJ2-3	NA	NA	TGTGCCAGCAGCCGGGACCTCAGCACAGATACGCAGTATTTT	CASSRDLSTDTQYF
TRBV2	TRBJ2-5	NA	NA	TGTGCCAGCAGTGATCTTATGGGGCTGGTAGAGACCCAGTACTTC	CASSDLMGLVETQYF
TRBV6-2/TRBV6-3	TRBJ1-1	NA	few	TGTGCCAGCAGAAATACCAGGAACACTGAAGCTTTCTTT	CASRNTRNTEAFF
TRBV11-1	TRBJ2-5	TRBD2	NA	TGTGCCAGCAGCTTAAGTAGCGGGAGAATGGAGACCCAGTACTTC	CASSLSSGRMETQYF
TRBV6-1	TRBJ1-4	NA	NA	TGTGCCAGCAGCCTTACGGGGACGTATGAAAAACTGTTTTTT	CASSLTGTYEKLFF
TRBV28	TRBJ2-3	TRBD2	NA	TGTGCCAGCAGTCCGTCTAGCGGGAGTAGAACAGATACGCAGTATTTT	CASSPSSGSRTDTQYF
TRBV7-6	TRBJ2-7	TRBD1	NA	TGTGCCACTACAACTCCGGGACAGGGGACCTACGAGCAGTACTTC	CATTTPGQGTYEQYF
TRBV20-1	TRBJ1-5	NA	NA	TGCAGTGCCCCCGGTGGGCAGTATAGCAATCAGCCCCAGCATTTT	CSAPGGQYSNQPQHF
TRBV5-1	TRBJ1-6	TRBD1	NA	TGCGCCAGCACCTACAGGGGGCAAGATAATTCACCCCTCCACTTT	CASTYRGQDNSPLHF
TRBV18	TRBJ1-3	NA	once	TGTGCCAGCTCACCTCGAGAACGGGCTGAAAACACCATATATTTT	CASSPRERAENTIYF
TRBV7-2	TRBJ2-1	NA	NA	TGTGCCAGCAGCTTAAAGGTATATGAGCAGTTCTTC	CASSLKVYEQFF
TRBV7-8	TRBJ2-5	NA	few	TGTGCCAGCAGCCTCCGGGACACAAAGACCCAGTACTTC	CASSLRDTKTQYF
TRBV9	TRBJ2-2	NA	NA	TGTGCCAGCAGCGTAGGACAGGTGAACACCGGGGAGCTGTTTTTT	CASSVGQVNTGELFF
TRBV5-1	TRBJ2-5	TRBD1	few	TGCGCCAGCAGCTTGGCCAGGGGGTTTAGGGAGACCCAGTACTTC	CASSLARGFRETQYF
TRBV11-3	TRBJ2-1	NA	NA	TGTGCCAGCAGCTTAGGAATGGATGAGCAGTTCTTC	CASSLGMDEQFF
TRBV6-4	TRBJ1-1	NA	NA	TGTGCCAGCATGGAGGGATCTGAAGCTTTCTTT	CASMEGSEAFF
TRBV29-1	TRBJ2-5	TRBD1	NA	TGCAGCGGAACCGGGACAGGGGGAGAGACCCAGTACTTC	CSGTGTGGETQYF
TRBV12-3/TRBV12-4	TRBJ2-1	TRBD2	few	TGTGCCAGCAGCTATTCCGGGACTAGCGGTAACAATGAGCAGTTCTTC	CASSYSGTSGNNEQFF
TRBV5-1	TRBJ2-1	NA	few	TGCGCCAGCAGCTTGGGCGGGAGGACAGGGTCGGATGAGCAGTTCTTC	CASSLGGRTGSDEQFF
TRBV7-2	TRBJ2-7	TRBD2	few	TGTGCCAGCAGCTTAGCGACTAGCGGGGTCTACGAGCAGTACTTC	CASSLATSGVYEQYF
TRBV28	TRBJ2-4	TRBD2	few	TGTGCCAGCAGTCTTAGCGGGATAGCCAAAAACATTCAGTACTTC	CASSLSGIAKNIQYF
TRBV29-1	TRBJ2-6	NA	NA	TGCAGCGTTGAAGATAACTCTGGGGCCAACGTCCTGACTTTC	CSVEDNSGANVLTF
TRBV20-1	TRBJ1-4	NA	NA	TGCAGTGCTAGAGACTATGAAAAACTGTTTTTT	CSARDYEKLFF
TRBV12-5	TRBJ2-4	TRBD1	many	TGTGCTAGTGGTAGGGACAGGGAGGGAGCCAAAAACATTCAGTACTTC	CASGRDREGAKNIQYF
TRBV5-1	TRBJ1-6	NA	few	TGCGCCAGCAGCGCGGGAAGGAGTACGTCTAATTCACCCCTCCACTTT	CASSAGRSTSNSPLHF
TRBV5-1	TRBJ1-3	NA	NA	TGCGCCAGCCGTCCAGGAGGATTCGGGGACACCATATATTTT	CASRPGGFGDTIYF
TRBV7-8	TRBJ1-1	TRBD1	NA	TGTGCCAGCAGCTCCCATCTACAGGGGACTGAAGCTTTCTTT	CASSSHLQGTEAFF
TRBV20-1	TRBJ1-1	NA	medium-sized	TGCAGTGCTCCGGAGGGAAAGAACACTGAAGCTTTCTTT	CSAPEGKNTEAFF
TRBV3-1	TRBJ1-1	NA	NA	TGTGTCAGCAGCCGTGGGGGCTACACTGAAGCTTTCTTT	CVSSRGGYTEAFF
TRBV18	TRBJ2-6	NA	NA	TGTGCCAGCTCACCATTCCTGGGCCCCTCTGGGGCCAACGTCCTGACTTTC	CASSPFLGPSGANVLTF
TRBV9	TRBJ2-2	NA	few	TGTGCCAGCAGCGTAGGAGGCGGCAGACACACCGGGGAGCTGTTTTTT	CASSVGGGRHTGELFF
TRBV2	TRBJ2-2	TRBD1	NA	TGTGCCAGCAGAAGACAGGGGGGGACCGGGGAGCTGTTTTTT	CASRRQGGTGELFF
TRBV12-3/TRBV12-4	TRBJ1-6	NA	NA	TGTGCCAGCAGTGGCTGGGGTTCACCCCTCCACTTT	CASSGWGSPLHF
TRBV20-1	TRBJ1-1	TRBD1	few	TGCAGTGCTGGACTAGAAACAGGGGACTTT	CSAGLETGDF
TRBV14	TRBJ2-7	NA	NA	TGTGCCAGCAGCCAAGACGGACACTCCTACGAGCAGTACTTC	CASSQDGHSYEQYF
TRBV3-1	TRBJ2-1	NA	once	TGTGCCAGCAGCCTTGCTCAGGGGCTGAATGAGCAGTTCTTC	CASSLAQGLNEQFF
TRBV7-9	TRBJ1-1	NA	NA	TGTGCCAGCAGCTTAGCCCGATTTGGAGAGACTAACACTGAAGCTTTCTTT	CASSLARFGETNTEAFF
TRBV28	TRBJ1-4	NA	few	TGTGCCAGCAGTCCCGAGGCATTCACGTCTCATGAAAAACTGTTTTTT	CASSPEAFTSHEKLFF
TRBV7-3	TRBJ1-2	NA	few	TGTGCCAGCAGCTTAGTTACGGGAAATGGCTACACCTTC	CASSLVTGNGYTF
TRBV5-1	TRBJ2-7	TRBD1	NA	TGCGCCAGCAGCTTGGGAGGGACAGGCCTCTACGAGCAGTACTTC	CASSLGGTGLYEQYF
TRBV7-2	TRBJ1-5	NA	NA	TGTGCCAGCAGCTTGATCCCGGGGGCCCTCAATCAGCCCCAGCATTTT	CASSLIPGALNQPQHF
TRBV29-1	TRBJ2-7	NA	NA	TGCAGCGTTGATGGGGGGTCGGACGAGCAGTACTTC	CSVDGGSDEQYF
TRBV28	TRBJ1-3	TRBD1	few	TGTGCCAGCAGGGGACAGCGACCGGGGGGAAACACCATATATTTT	CASRGQRPGGNTIYF
TRBV3-1	TRBJ2-1	TRBD2	NA	TGTGCCAGCAGCCAAGAAAGGGGCGGGAGGGATTACAATGAGCAGTTCTTC	CASSQERGGRDYNEQFF